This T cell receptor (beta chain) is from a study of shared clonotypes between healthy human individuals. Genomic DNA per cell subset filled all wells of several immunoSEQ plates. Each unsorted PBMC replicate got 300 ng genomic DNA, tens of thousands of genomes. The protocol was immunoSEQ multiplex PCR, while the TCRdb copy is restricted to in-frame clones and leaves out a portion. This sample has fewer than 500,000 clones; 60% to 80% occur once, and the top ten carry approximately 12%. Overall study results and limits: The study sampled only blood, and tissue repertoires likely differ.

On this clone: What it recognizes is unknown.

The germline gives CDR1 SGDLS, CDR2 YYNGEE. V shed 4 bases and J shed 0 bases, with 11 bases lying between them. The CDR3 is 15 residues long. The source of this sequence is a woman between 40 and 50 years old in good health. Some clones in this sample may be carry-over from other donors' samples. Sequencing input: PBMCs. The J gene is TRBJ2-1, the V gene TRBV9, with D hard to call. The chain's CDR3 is CASSFRPDSYNEQFF. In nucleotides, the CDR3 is TGTGCCAGCAGCTTTAGACCAGACTCCTACAATGAGCAGTTCTTC.